Listed here is a single T cell receptor beta chain. The data derive from a study of blood T cells in healthy people across ages. The CDR3 has 20 amino acids. With a J-beta primer mix and a sample-barcoded 5' primer, a second PCR ran 7 to 11 cycles. Through a template-switch adaptor with 12 random nucleotides, each cDNA molecule received a tag. From the 5' RACE reads, TCRdb called clonotypes with MiXCR, one entry per CDR3 protein. The sample lists roughly 1,800,000 distinct CDR3 sequences, about 50% occurring once. Per individual sample, total RNA of at least 5 micrograms was extracted. This sequence was found in a woman between 40 and 55 years old in good health. J is TRBJ2-1 and V is TRBV21-1; the D call in the table, TRBD1, was not verified against the DNA. TRBV21-1 counts as a pseudogene. Input material: blood. CDR3 bases: TGTGCCAGCAGCAAAAAATTTATTGGATCGGGACAGAACTCCTACAATGAGCAGTTCTTC. Protein sequence: CASSKKFIGSGQNSYNEQFF.